The rows below give T cell receptor beta chains drawn from one sample of a study of neurological immune-mediated disorders. TCRdb re-called the 5' RACE reads through MiXCR, storing one row per CDR3 protein. The data contain around 100,000 distinct CDR3 sequences, 11% of them singletons. The material sequenced was PBMCs. Receptors were obtained from a female donor with HTLV-1-associated myelopathy (HAM/TSP). CDR3s include the opening cysteine and the closing phenylalanine or tryptophan. A D gene is named only where the DNA matches it firmly. Not all rows give a size; the values are once, few, many and, for expanded clones, a class.

v_gene: TRBV12-3/TRBV12-4; d_gene: .; j_gene: TRBJ1-3; abundance: many; CDR3nt: TGTGCCAGCAGGCTCGGACGGGGAAACACCATATATTTT; CDR3aa: CASRLGRGNTIYF
v_gene: TRBV20-1; d_gene: .; j_gene: TRBJ2-6; abundance: many; CDR3nt: TGCAGTGCTAGAGATCTCAGATACTCTGGGGCCAACGTCCTGACTTTC; CDR3aa: CSARDLRYSGANVLTF
v_gene: TRBV7-9; d_gene: TRBD1; j_gene: TRBJ1-4; abundance: many; CDR3nt: TGTGCCAGCAGCTTATTGACAGGGACGGCTAATGAAAAACTGTTTTTT; CDR3aa: CASSLLTGTANEKLFF
v_gene: TRBV5-1; d_gene: TRBD1; j_gene: TRBJ2-3; abundance: many; CDR3nt: TGCGCCAGCAGCATTCCGACAGGGGGCCCTAGCACAGATACGCAGTATTTT; CDR3aa: CASSIPTGGPSTDTQYF
v_gene: TRBV5-1; d_gene: .; j_gene: TRBJ2-7; abundance: many; CDR3nt: TGCGCCAGCAGCTTGGACAGGTCAAGGGAGCAGTACTTC; CDR3aa: CASSLDRSREQYF
v_gene: TRBV7-9; d_gene: .; j_gene: TRBJ2-2; abundance: many; CDR3nt: TGTGCCAGCAGCTTTAAACTACGGAACACCGGGGAGCTGTTTTTT; CDR3aa: CASSFKLRNTGELFF
v_gene: TRBV28; d_gene: .; j_gene: TRBJ1-5; abundance: many; CDR3nt: TGTGCCACCCGGGACAGCAATCAGCCCCAGCATTTT; CDR3aa: CATRDSNQPQHF
v_gene: TRBV9; d_gene: TRBD1; j_gene: TRBJ2-3; abundance: many; CDR3nt: TGTGCCAGCAGCGCCCAAGGACAGGGGGCTACAGATACGCAGTATTTT; CDR3aa: CASSAQGQGATDTQYF
v_gene: TRBV27; d_gene: .; j_gene: TRBJ2-3; abundance: many; CDR3nt: TGTGCCAGCAGTTTATATGGAGGAAGGATAACAGATACGCAGTATTTT; CDR3aa: CASSLYGGRITDTQYF
v_gene: TRBV10-3; d_gene: TRBD1; j_gene: TRBJ2-7; abundance: .; CDR3nt: TGTGCCATCAGTGCGATGGGCAGGACAGGGGCGGCGAGGGTAATATACGAGCAGTACTTC; CDR3aa: CAISAMGRTGAARVIYEQYF
v_gene: TRBV5-1; d_gene: .; j_gene: TRBJ2-3; abundance: many; CDR3nt: TGCGCCAGCAGCCCCGCCATGTGGGGGGGGGCCGCAGATACGCAGTATTTT; CDR3aa: CASSPAMWGGAADTQYF
v_gene: TRBV20-1; d_gene: .; j_gene: TRBJ1-5; abundance: many; CDR3nt: TGCAGTGCTAGATCAGGTCAGCCCCAGCATTTT; CDR3aa: CSARSGQPQHF
v_gene: TRBV29-1; d_gene: .; j_gene: TRBJ2-5; abundance: many; CDR3nt: TGCAGCGTTGAGAGGGACGGCGAGACCCAGTACTTC; CDR3aa: CSVERDGETQYF
v_gene: TRBV18; d_gene: .; j_gene: TRBJ2-3; abundance: many; CDR3nt: TGTGCCAGCTCACCTTTAGATACGCAGTATTTT; CDR3aa: CASSPLDTQYF
v_gene: TRBV7-2; d_gene: TRBD1; j_gene: TRBJ2-2; abundance: once; CDR3nt: TGTGCCAGCAGCTTCAGGGGGCGGGTCCGTGAGCTGTTTTTT; CDR3aa: CASSFRGRVRELFF
v_gene: TRBV29-1; d_gene: TRBD1; j_gene: TRBJ1-1; abundance: few; CDR3nt: TGCAGCGCTCACCGACGGAGGGGGCGGAACATGAACACTGAAGCTTTCTTT; CDR3aa: CSAHRRRGRNMNTEAFF
v_gene: TRBV20-1; d_gene: .; j_gene: TRBJ1-5; abundance: .; CDR3nt: TGCAGTGCTAGAGACCTCCAGGGCTACAATCAGCCCCAGCATTTT; CDR3aa: CSARDLQGYNQPQHF
v_gene: TRBV2; d_gene: TRBD1; j_gene: TRBJ1-2; abundance: many; CDR3nt: TGTGCCAGCAGTAGGACCTTTATGGGACAGGGAAGCACCAAGAACTATGGCTACACCTTC; CDR3aa: CASSRTFMGQGSTKNYGYTF
v_gene: TRBV6-2/TRBV6-3; d_gene: TRBD2; j_gene: TRBJ2-1; abundance: many; CDR3nt: TGTGCCAGCAGCCGGGCTAGCGGGGGAGAGCAGTTCTTC; CDR3aa: CASSRASGGEQFF
v_gene: TRBV5-1; d_gene: TRBD2; j_gene: TRBJ2-1; abundance: many; CDR3nt: TGCGCCAGCAGCTTGGGACTAGCGGCCCTTGTCAATGAGCAGTTCTTC; CDR3aa: CASSLGLAALVNEQFF
v_gene: TRBV20-1; d_gene: .; j_gene: TRBJ1-1; abundance: .; CDR3nt: TGCAGTGCTAGAGATACGGCGGGGTACTCTGAAGCTTTCTTT; CDR3aa: CSARDTAGYSEAFF
v_gene: TRBV4-1; d_gene: TRBD2; j_gene: TRBJ2-7; abundance: many; CDR3nt: TGCGCCAGCAGCCAACCGGGACTAGCGGGTCCGATCCTACGGGGCGAGCAGTACTTC; CDR3aa: CASSQPGLAGPILRGEQYF
v_gene: TRBV20-1; d_gene: .; j_gene: TRBJ1-5; abundance: .; CDR3nt: TGCAGTGCGTATACCGGGGGATCGGGCAATCATCCCCAGCATTTT; CDR3aa: CSAYTGGSGNHPQHF
v_gene: TRBV5-1; d_gene: TRBD1; j_gene: TRBJ2-1; abundance: many; CDR3nt: TGCGCCAGCAGCTCGACAGGGGACTCCTACAATGAGCAGTTCTTC; CDR3aa: CASSSTGDSYNEQFF
v_gene: TRBV4-2; d_gene: .; j_gene: TRBJ2-7; abundance: .; CDR3nt: TGTGCCAGCAGCATGGACCGGATAGGGGAACACGAGCGGTACTTC; CDR3aa: CASSMDRIGEHERYF
v_gene: TRBV12-3/TRBV12-4; d_gene: .; j_gene: TRBJ1-2; abundance: many; CDR3nt: TGTGCCAGCAGTTTAGACGGACTGGGGGGCTATGGCTACACCTTC; CDR3aa: CASSLDGLGGYGYTF
v_gene: TRBV3-1; d_gene: .; j_gene: TRBJ2-2; abundance: many; CDR3nt: TGTGCCAGCAGGATTACAAGGGGAAGCACCGGGGAGCTGTTTTTT; CDR3aa: CASRITRGSTGELFF
v_gene: TRBV20-1; d_gene: .; j_gene: TRBJ2-3; abundance: .; CDR3nt: TGCAGTGCTAGAACCCGACAGGGCGGGGAAGCAGATACGCAGTATTTT; CDR3aa: CSARTRQGGEADTQYF
v_gene: TRBV12-3/TRBV12-4; d_gene: .; j_gene: TRBJ1-5; abundance: many; CDR3nt: TGTGCCAGCAGGGGAGGCGGCAATCAGCCCCAGCATTTT; CDR3aa: CASRGGGNQPQHF
v_gene: TRBV5-6; d_gene: TRBD1; j_gene: TRBJ2-1; abundance: many; CDR3nt: TGTGCCAGCAGTTTACCCGGGACAGGGCACAATGAGCAGTTCTTC; CDR3aa: CASSLPGTGHNEQFF
v_gene: TRBV20-1; d_gene: .; j_gene: TRBJ1-6; abundance: many; CDR3nt: TGCAGTGCTAGGTACCTTACAGGCAATTCACCCCTCCACTTT; CDR3aa: CSARYLTGNSPLHF
v_gene: TRBV5-1; d_gene: TRBD1; j_gene: TRBJ2-7; abundance: many; CDR3nt: TGCGCCAGCAGCCAAAATCCTACCGGGACAGGGGGCGAGCAGTACTTC; CDR3aa: CASSQNPTGTGGEQYF
v_gene: TRBV18; d_gene: .; j_gene: TRBJ2-3; abundance: many; CDR3nt: TGTGCCAGCTCACCACCGTACGGGGGGCAACCAGATACGCAGTATTTT; CDR3aa: CASSPPYGGQPDTQYF
v_gene: TRBV5-1; d_gene: TRBD1; j_gene: TRBJ2-3; abundance: many; CDR3nt: TGCGCCAGCAGCCGCTGGACAGGACTCACAGATACGCAGTATTTT; CDR3aa: CASSRWTGLTDTQYF
v_gene: TRBV7-2; d_gene: .; j_gene: TRBJ2-1; abundance: few; CDR3nt: TGTGCCAGCAGCGAACTCGCGGGGAGCTACAATGAGCAGTTCTTC; CDR3aa: CASSELAGSYNEQFF
v_gene: TRBV6-5; d_gene: .; j_gene: TRBJ1-6; abundance: many; CDR3nt: TGTGCCAGCAGTCCTAAGAGGGCTTCACCCCTCCACTTT; CDR3aa: CASSPKRASPLHF
v_gene: TRBV5-1; d_gene: TRBD2; j_gene: TRBJ2-2; abundance: many; CDR3nt: TGCGCCAGCAGCACCCTCGCGGGGGGCCCCGGGGAGCTGTTTTTT; CDR3aa: CASSTLAGGPGELFF
v_gene: TRBV20-1; d_gene: TRBD1; j_gene: TRBJ1-3; abundance: many; CDR3nt: TGCAGTGCTACCTCAGTCCCGGGACAGGGGGCTTACGGAAACACCATATATTTT; CDR3aa: CSATSVPGQGAYGNTIYF